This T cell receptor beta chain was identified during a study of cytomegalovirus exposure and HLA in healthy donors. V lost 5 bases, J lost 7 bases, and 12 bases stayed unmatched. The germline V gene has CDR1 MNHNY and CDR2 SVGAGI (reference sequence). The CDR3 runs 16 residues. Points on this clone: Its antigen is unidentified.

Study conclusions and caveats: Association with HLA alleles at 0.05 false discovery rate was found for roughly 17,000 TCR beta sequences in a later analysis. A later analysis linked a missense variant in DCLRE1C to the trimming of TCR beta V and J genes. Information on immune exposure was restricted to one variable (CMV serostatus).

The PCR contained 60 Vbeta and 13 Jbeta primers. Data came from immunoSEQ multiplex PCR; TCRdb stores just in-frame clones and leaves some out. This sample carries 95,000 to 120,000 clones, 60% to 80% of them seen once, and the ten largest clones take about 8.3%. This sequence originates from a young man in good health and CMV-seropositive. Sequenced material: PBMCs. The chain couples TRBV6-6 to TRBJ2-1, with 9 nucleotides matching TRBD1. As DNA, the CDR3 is TGTGCCAGCAGTACCCCCGGACAGGGGAGGGGGAATGAGCAGTTCTTC. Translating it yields CASSTPGQGRGNEQFF.